The clone carrying this T cell receptor (beta chain) was detected only a few times. Its specificity is unknown. The source of the sample is a study of T cell repertoires in cytomegalovirus infection. Study as a whole: Public TCR beta signatures indicated both CMV infection and matching HLA type.

One entry per CDR3 protein, called by TCRdb with MiXCR from the reads. The sample contains 55,000 to 85,000 distinct CDR3 sequences, 4% of which appear only once. Notes on the study in general: CMV-specific TCR beta clonotypes restricted by HLA-C were the ones dominating the ex vivo response. Summed public TCR beta family frequency identified CMV carriers bearing the relevant HLA.

Material for sequencing was PBMCs. This TCR was sampled from a human donor in good health (CMV status not recorded). Some clones in this sample may be carry-over from other donors' samples.

The CDR3 is CATEPRSSYNEQFF. The CDR3 DNA is TGTGCCACCGAACCTAGAAGCTCCTACAATGAGCAGTTCTTC. The chain recombines TRBV15 with TRBJ2-1; no clear D. V dropped 8 bases and J dropped 0 bases, with 11 bases sitting between them. This CDR3 has 14 amino acids. Germline V lookup: CDR1 LNHNV, CDR2 YYDKDF (reference sequence).